The 10 T cell receptor beta chains below were found in one sample sequenced in a study of blood T cell repertoires in COVID-19. Generated by immunoSEQ multiplex PCR, the TCRdb table keeps only in-frame clones and is missing some. The data hold hundreds of thousands of clones, with 70% to 90% observed a single time. The sequenced sample was peripheral blood. The receptors shown here come from a woman aged 25 to 45 who had recovered from COVID-19.

The chain carries TRBV24-1 and TRBJ2-7; 11 nucleotides line up with TRBD1. The trim removed 4 bases at V and 5 bases at J, leaving 9 bases unmatched. Germline V lookup: CDR1 KGHDR, CDR2 SFDVKD. This CDR3 is built from 16 residues. CDR3: CATSDHRDRGGHEQYF. The CDR3 DNA reads TGTGCCACCAGTGACCACCGGGACAGGGGGGGCCACGAGCAGTACTTC.

V and J are TRBV7-2 and TRBJ2-5, with D maybe TRBD1 (6 bases). Germline lookup yields CDR1 SGHTA and CDR2 FQGNSA. The CDR3 runs 14 residues. Trimming removed 4 bases at V and 7 bases at J, with 16 bases between. DNA of the CDR3: TGTGCCAGCAGCTCAACCACTATCAGGGGGACCCAGTACTTC. Amino acids: CASSSTTIRGTQYF.

The chain employs TRBV28 and TRBJ2-7, with TRBD2 matching over 7 bases. Trimming removed 4 bases from V and 1 base from J; junction bases left unmatched: 13. Per germline, CDR1 MDHEN and CDR2 SYDVKM. The CDR3 covers 17 residues. CDR3 sequence: CASSSPRSGRASYEQYF. CDR3 bases: TGTGCCAGCAGTTCCCCTCGTAGCGGGCGAGCTTCCTACGAGCAGTACTTC.

V is TRBV28 and J is TRBJ1-3; a possible D gene is TRBD1 (5 bases). Trimming pared 5 bases from V and 8 bases from J, leaving 19 bases between. Germline CDR1 reads MDHEN; CDR2 reads SYDVKM. This CDR3 region has 15 residues. The CDR3 DNA is TGTGCCAGCAGTCCCCCGGGGGGAAGATCGGACACCATATATTTT. It is translated as CASSPPGGRSDTIYF.

The chain is built from TRBV19 and TRBJ1-5, with 11 nucleotides matching TRBD1. CDR1 and CDR2 from the germline V gene are LNHDA and SQIVND (reference sequence). This CDR3 spans 15 amino acids. Losses at the gene ends were 5 bases for V and 5 bases for J; bases not matched to a gene: 5. CDR3 nucleotides: TGTGCCAGTAGTCGGGACAGGGGGTGGGATCAGCCCCAGCATTTT. This translates into CASSRDRGWDQPQHF. Filled out from reference TRBV19 and TRBJ1-5, the complete variable domain reads DGGITQSPKYLFRKEGQNVTLSCEQNLNHDAMYWYRQDPGQGLRLIYYSQIVNDFQKGDIAEGYSVSREKKESFPLTVTSAQKNPTAFYLCASSRDRGWDQPQHFGDGTRLSIL.

The CDR3 DNA is TGTGCCAGGGGACAGAACATTAATGAAGCTTTCTTT. Translated: CARGQNINEAFF. The J gene is TRBJ1-1, the V gene TRBV2; 7 nucleotides match TRBD1. The V and J ends lost 9 bases and 7 bases, in that order; junction bases with no gene match: 8. The CDR3 loop spans 12 amino acids. Germline-derived CDR1 and CDR2 are SNHLY and FYNNEI.

V and J are TRBV28 and TRBJ1-6, with D possibly matching TRBD1 (6 bases). Per the germline V gene, CDR1 is MDHEN and CDR2 is SYDVKM. This CDR3 region has 15 residues. The germline V and J ends were trimmed by 5 bases and 7 bases, with 15 bases remaining between them. The CDR3 DNA is TGTGCCAGCAGTGGGTTGGGGGCTGGAAATTCACCCCTCCACTTT. It specifies CASSGLGAGNSPLHF.

V usage is TRBV5-1 and J usage is TRBJ1-2, with a weak D call TRBD1 (6 bases). The V gene's germline CDR1 is SGHRS and CDR2 YFSETQ. This CDR3 is built from 15 residues. With 0 bases removed from V and 2 bases from J, the gap between germline ends came to 11 bases. DNA of the CDR3: TGCGCCAGCAGCTTGGAGGGGGGGCGCAACTATGGCTACACCTTC. Translating gives CASSLEGGRNYGYTF.

The chain links TRBV5-1 to TRBJ1-6, with TRBD1 identical over 11 bases. The CDR3 covers 16 residues. CDR1 and CDR2 (germline): SGHRS, YFSETQ. V dropped 5 bases and J dropped 14; count of bases not matched to a gene: 15. CDR3 bases: TGCGCCAGCAGACCCCGGACAGGGGGCTCATTGGTAACCCTCCACTTT. Translation: CASRPRTGGSLVTLHF.

The CDR3 loop is CATFSGGGGYTF. The CDR3 DNA sequence: TGTGCCACCTTCTCCGGCGGGGGAGGCTACACCTTC. This sequence joins TRBV12-3 or TRBV12-4 and TRBJ1-2; possibly TRBD1 for D (5 bases). Trimming took off 10 bases at V and 8 bases at J, with 17 bases between the two ends. The CDR3 runs 12 residues.